Shown below are 17 T cell receptor beta chains from a single sample sequenced in a study of shared clonotypes between healthy human individuals. Profiled with immunoSEQ multiplex PCR; TCRdb holds only in-frame clones, not every one. This sample carries some 240,000 clones, approximately 65% of them seen once, and the ten largest clones take 11%. Sequenced: memory CD4+ T cells sorted from blood. Indicated subset: CD45RA-negative fraction. The origin of the receptors is a man aged 30 to 45 in good health.

The chain employs TRBV5-5 and TRBJ1-4; tentative D call: TRBD1 (6 bases). The CDR3 contains 16 residues. Trimming shortened V by 1 base and J by 6 bases, and 16 bases separated the two germline ends. The germline V gene encodes CDR1 SGHKS and CDR2 YYEKEE (reference sequence). The CDR3 DNA is TGTGCCAGCAGCTTGATCGGGGGCGGTAAGCATGAAAAACTGTTTTTT. Its protein product is CASSLIGGGKHEKLFF.

The V call is TRBV19, the J call TRBJ2-7, with D perhaps matching TRBD1 (6 bases). With 3 bases removed from V and 2 bases from J, the gap between germline ends came to 14 bases. CDR1 and CDR2 from the germline V gene are LNHDA and SQIVND (reference sequence). CDR3 length equals 15 residues. CDR3 residues: CASSMRSGAPYEQYF. The DNA for the CDR3 is TGTGCCAGTAGTATGAGGTCAGGGGCCCCCTACGAGCAGTACTTC.

The chain links TRBV21-1 to TRBJ2-7; TRBD2, the table's D call, was not compared with the DNA. TRBV21-1 is labeled a pseudogene. The CDR3 extends over 14 amino acids. The CDR3 loop is CASSKNMEGNEQYF. In DNA, the CDR3 is TGTGCCAGCAGCAAAAACATGGAGGGGAACGAGCAGTACTTC.

J is TRBJ2-1 and V is TRBV14, with D possibly TRBD1 on 6 matching bases. V was cut by 1 base and J by 6 bases, with 10 bases left in between. The CDR3 totals 14 residues. CDR1 and CDR2 (germline): SGHDN, FVKESK. CDR3 in DNA: TGTGCCAGCAGCCAAGTAGTAGGGGGCAATGAGCAGTTCTTC. This encodes CASSQVVGGNEQFF. The whole variable domain, remainder taken from reference TRBV14 and TRBJ2-1, is EAGVTQFPSHSVIEKGQTVTLRCDPISGHDNLYWYRRVMGKEIKFLLHFVKESKQDESGMPNNRFLAERTGGTYSTLKVQPAELEDSGVYFCASSQVVGGNEQFFGPGTRLTVL.

The chain has TRBV6-1 and TRBJ2-2, with 9 bases matching TRBD2. The CDR3 extends over 16 amino acids. The V and J ends lost 4 bases and 5 bases, in that order; junction bases with no gene match: 8. Germline CDR1 reads MNHNS; CDR2 reads SASEGT. The CDR3 sequence: CASSGIAGVHTGELFF. CDR3 coding DNA: TGTGCCAGCAGTGGAATAGCGGGAGTTCATACCGGGGAGCTGTTTTTT.

This chain connects TRBV5-1 to TRBJ1-2; 8 nucleotides match TRBD1. The germline V gene encodes CDR1 SGHRS and CDR2 YFSETQ. The ends lost 4 bases at V and 4 bases at J; junction bases unmatched: 6. The CDR3 spans 14 residues. CDR3 in amino acids: CASSTSGGVYGYTF. The CDR3 DNA reads TGCGCCAGCAGCACATCAGGGGGCGTCTATGGCTACACCTTC.

The rearrangement uses TRBV7-9 and TRBJ1-5; D unresolved. V was cut by 2 bases and J by 3 bases, with 8 bases left in between. The CDR3 loop spans 14 amino acids. Germline CDR1 reads SEHNR; CDR2 reads FQNEAQ (reference sequence). CDR3 sequence: CASSLSLNNQPQHF. The CDR3 DNA is TGTGCCAGCAGCTTATCCCTAAACAATCAGCCCCAGCATTTT.

This clone was seen repeatedly, ten times or more. The chain carries TRBV29-1 and TRBJ2-7; D may be TRBD2 (6 bases). Germline CDR1 reads SQVTM; CDR2 reads ANQGSEA. The CDR3 is made up of 12 amino acids. Trimming removed 6 bases at V and 7 bases at J, with 16 bases between. CDR3 coding DNA: TGCAGCGTGAGCCCCGGCGGGGATGAGCAGTACTTC. Its translation: CSVSPGGDEQYF.

The chain joins TRBV5-1 to TRBJ2-7; 8 bases fit TRBD1. This CDR3 has 15 residues. Germline assignment: CDR1 SGHRS and CDR2 YFSETQ. V lost 0 bases, J lost 0 bases, and 2 bases stayed unmatched. CDR3 amino acids: CASSLGDRISYEQYF. In nucleotides, the CDR3 is TGCGCCAGCAGCTTGGGGGACAGGATCTCCTACGAGCAGTACTTC.

The J gene is TRBJ1-5, the V gene TRBV28; the D is unclear. CDR1 MDHEN and CDR2 SYDVKM come from the germline V gene. With 5 bases removed from V and 3 bases from J, the gap between germline ends came to 17 bases. The CDR3 spans 16 residues. CDR3 amino acids: CASSRSREEFNQPQHF. The CDR3 nucleotides read TGTGCCAGCAGTCGATCTCGGGAGGAGTTCAATCAGCCCCAGCATTTT.

This chain connects TRBV7-6 to TRBJ2-3; maybe TRBD1 (7 bases). Per the germline V gene, CDR1 is SGHVS and CDR2 is FNYEAQ. The V end lost 5 bases, the J end lost 2 bases, and 17 bases lay between the germline ends. CDR3 size: 16 residues. In DNA, the CDR3 is TGTGCCAGCAGCCCCCAGGGGGGACTCTCCACAGATACGCAGTATTTT. Protein product: CASSPQGGLSTDTQYF. The full variable domain, completed using reference TRBV7-6 and TRBJ2-3, is GAGVSQSPRYKVTKRGQDVALRCDPISGHVSLYWYRQALGQGPEFLTYFNYEAQQDKSGLPNDRFSAERPEGSISTLTIQRTEQRDSAMYRCASSPQGGLSTDTQYFGPGTRLTVL.

This clone was counted ten times or more. The chain combines TRBV28 with TRBJ2-7; 10 bases map to TRBD1. With 7 bases clipped from V and 5 bases from J, the junction kept 11 bases outside the gene matches. The CDR3 has 15 amino acids. Germline V gene lookup returns CDR1 MDHEN and CDR2 SYDVKM. The CDR3 loop reads CASTNPGQGLHEQYF. CDR3 DNA sequence: TGTGCCAGCACAAACCCGGGACAGGGGTTGCACGAGCAGTACTTC.

This clone was found a few times. The rearrangement links TRBV10-2 to TRBJ2-3; D gene uncertain. Trimming removed 2 bases at V and 4 bases at J, with 1 base between. Germline CDR1 and CDR2: WSHSY and SAAADI. CDR3 length: 11 amino acids. The CDR3 loop reads CASSEPDTQYF. The CDR3 coding sequence is TGCGCCAGCAGTGAGCCAGATACGCAGTATTTT.

This clone appeared many times. The rearrangement uses TRBV5-6 and TRBJ2-1; D is undetermined. The CDR3 covers 15 residues. In germline, CDR1 is SGHDT, CDR2 YYEEEE. The V end lost 2 bases, the J end lost 0 bases, and 9 bases lay between the germline ends. CDR3 coding DNA: TGTGCCAGCAGCTTACCCAGGAGCTCCTACAATGAGCAGTTCTTC. Protein sequence: CASSLPRSSYNEQFF.

The chain combines TRBV6-1 with TRBJ1-4; 10 nucleotides agree with TRBD1. The V and J ends lost 1 base and 7 bases, in that order; junction bases with no gene match: 0. This CDR3 contains 14 residues. In germline, CDR1 is MNHNS, CDR2 SASEGT. CDR3 sequence (DNA): TGTGCCAGCAGTGAAGGACAGGGGGCTGAAAAACTGTTTTTT. Translating it yields CASSEGQGAEKLFF.

The rearrangement uses TRBV29-1 and TRBJ2-3; maybe TRBD1 (5 bases). Germline V gene sequence: CDR1 SQVTM, CDR2 ANQGSEA. V lost 5 bases to trimming and J lost 0 bases, with 15 bases between them. This CDR3 comprises 15 residues. The DNA for the CDR3 is TGCAGCGTTCACCGAGGTCAGGGTAGCACAGATACGCAGTATTTT. It translates to CSVHRGQGSTDTQYF.

The table lists this clone with a count of one. V and J are TRBV10-3 and TRBJ2-7; 11 positions match TRBD1. J was trimmed by 3 bases and V by 3 bases; bases with no gene match: 4. Germline V gene lookup returns CDR1 ENHRY and CDR2 SYGVKD. The CDR3 runs 15 residues. For the CDR3, the DNA is TGTGCCATCAGTGACCCTGGGACAGGGGGCTACGAGCAGTACTTC. Translation: CAISDPGTGGYEQYF.